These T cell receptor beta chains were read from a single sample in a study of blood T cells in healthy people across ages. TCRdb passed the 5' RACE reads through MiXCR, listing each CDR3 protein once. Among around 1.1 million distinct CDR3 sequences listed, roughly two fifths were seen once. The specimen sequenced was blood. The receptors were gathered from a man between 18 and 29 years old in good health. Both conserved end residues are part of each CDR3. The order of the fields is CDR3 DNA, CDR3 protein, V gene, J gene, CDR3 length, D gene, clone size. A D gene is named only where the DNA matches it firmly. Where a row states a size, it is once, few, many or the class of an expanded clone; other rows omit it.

TGTGCCAGCATCCGGGACGGATTGCTGAGGGAGACCCAGTACTTC	CASIRDGLLRETQYF	TRBV7-9	TRBJ2-5	15	NA	NA
TGTGCCAGCAGCTTGTATAGGGAAAGTAATTCACCCCTCCACTTT	CASSLYRESNSPLHF	TRBV5-5	TRBJ1-6	15	NA	few
TGCAGTGCTAGTCTGGTGGGAGATACGCAGTATTTT	CSASLVGDTQYF	TRBV20-1	TRBJ2-3	12	NA	NA
TGTGCCAGCACAAACAGGGACAGCGGGTTGGATGAGCAGTACTTC	CASTNRDSGLDEQYF	TRBV18	TRBJ2-5	15	NA	NA
TGCGCCAGCAGCTTGACAGACTTGTTCTATGGCTACACCTTC	CASSLTDLFYGYTF	TRBV5-1	TRBJ1-2	14	NA	NA
TGTGCCAGTAGCCTGAGACAGGGGGCTAAAAACATTCAGTACTTC	CASSLRQGAKNIQYF	TRBV28	TRBJ2-4	15	TRBD1	few
TGTGCCAGCAGCTTAGAACTGGGGCCTAGGGTCTATGGCTACACCTTC	CASSLELGPRVYGYTF	TRBV7-6	TRBJ1-2	16	NA	few
TGTGCCAGCAGCTTAGGGGCGGGGTCTACTGCTAGTCCAGATACGCAGTATTTT	CASSLGAGSTASPDTQYF	TRBV7-8	TRBJ2-3	18	NA	NA
TGTGCCAGCAGTTTAACTCGGGGTGGGTATGGCTACACCTTC	CASSLTRGGYGYTF	TRBV28	TRBJ1-2	14	NA	NA
TGTGCCAGCAGTTCAGGGGGAACTCCCAATGAGCAGTACTTC	CASSSGGTPNEQYF	TRBV12-3/TRBV12-4	TRBJ2-5	14	TRBD1	NA
TGTGCCAGCAGTTCACAACTAGCGGGGGGGCACGAGCAGTTCTTC	CASSSQLAGGHEQFF	TRBV12-3/TRBV12-4	TRBJ2-1	15	TRBD2	NA
TGCAGTGCTAGAGATAGACAGGGGAACACCGGGGAGCTGTTTTTT	CSARDRQGNTGELFF	TRBV20-1	TRBJ2-2	15	TRBD1	NA
TGTGCCAGCACCCGCAGCAGCGTTTATAGCAATCAGCCCCAGCATTTT	CASTRSSVYSNQPQHF	TRBV7-8	TRBJ1-5	16	NA	NA